A single sample is the source of the 25 T cell receptor beta chains below, sequenced in a study of neurological immune-mediated disorders. TCRdb re-called the 5' RACE reads through MiXCR, storing one row per CDR3 protein. The sample holds 66,000 or so distinct CDR3 sequences, 4.5% seen once. Input material: PBMCs. All receptors come from a man aged 25-45 years with multiple sclerosis.

This clonotype was observed once. This chain connects TRBV10-1 to TRBJ1-1; unclear D gene. V was trimmed by 4 bases and J by 7 bases, leaving 19 bases between them. CDR3 length: 15 amino acids. In germline, CDR1 is WNHNN, CDR2 SYGVQD (reference sequence). The CDR3 bases are TGCGCCAGCAGTGTATCTCCGGTAGGCCCGCATGAAGCTTTCTTT. The encoded protein is CASSVSPVGPHEAFF.

This clonotype was found many times. This chain joins TRBV20-1 and TRBJ1-1; D is uncertain. The CDR3 totals 13 residues. Germline V gives CDR1 DFQATT, CDR2 SNEGSKA (reference sequence). The V and J ends lost 6 bases and 1 base respectively, with 12 bases between them. DNA of the CDR3: TGCAGTGCCTCCGGACTTGCGAACACTGAAGCTTTCTTT. It is translated as CSASGLANTEAFF.

This clonotype occurred many times. J is TRBJ1-1 and V is TRBV29-1; TRBD1 matches at 10 bases. CDR1 and CDR2 (germline): SQVTM, ANQGSEA. The CDR3 sequence is 13 residues long. V trimming: 7 bases; J trimming: 1 base; junction bases outside the gene matches: 3. In nucleotides, the CDR3 is TGCAGCGGTAGGACAGGGGGGAACACTGAAGCTTTCTTT. Its protein is CSGRTGGNTEAFF.

This clonotype was seen ten or more times. V usage is TRBV9 and J usage is TRBJ1-2; 8 bases line up with TRBD1. Losses at the gene ends were 0 bases for V and 6 bases for J; bases not matched to a gene: 10. Looked up from germline, CDR1 is SGDLS and CDR2 is YYNGEE. The CDR3 totals 16 residues. The CDR3 region has the DNA TGTGCCAGCAGCGTAGACACGCAGGGGGCGTATGATGGCTACACCTTC. It specifies CASSVDTQGAYDGYTF.

Of note for this clonotype: Sequence at one end of the junction differs from germline and may be a read error. The chain recombines TRBV20-1 with TRBJ1-6; tentatively, D is TRBD1 (5 bases). In germline, CDR1 is DFQATT, CDR2 SNEGSKA (reference sequence). The CDR3 loop spans 15 amino acids. The CDR3 DNA is TGCAGTGCTAGATCAACAGGAGCTAATAATTCACCCCTCAACTTT. Its translation: CSARSTGANNSPLNF.

This clonotype was recorded a few times. One end of the junction varies from germline; a read error may be responsible. This chain joins TRBV5-1 and TRBJ1-5; 7 positions agree with TRBD1. This CDR3 is 15 amino acids long. Per the germline V gene, CDR1 is SGHRS and CDR2 is YFSETQ. The CDR3 nucleotides read TGCGCCAGCAGCCGGGACAGTGGGGGCAATCAGCCCCAGAATTTT. Amino acids: CASSRDSGGNQPQNF.

This clonotype was counted at least ten times. The CDR3 region has the DNA TGCAGTGCTAGAGGCTATGAAAAACTGTTTTTT. Amino acids: CSARGYEKLFF. The chain uses TRBV20-1 and TRBJ1-4, with D unresolved. CDR1 is DFQATT, CDR2 SNEGSKA, per germline (reference sequence). The V end lost 1 base, the J end lost 6 bases, and 3 bases lay between the germline ends. The CDR3 is 11 residues long.

This clonotype showed up many times. The chain carries TRBV11-2 and TRBJ1-6; D remains unclear. Germline CDR1 is SGHAT and CDR2 is FQNNGV. The CDR3 loop spans 13 amino acids. V dropped 1 base and J dropped 4 bases, with 2 bases sitting between them. CDR3 amino acids: CASSLGYNSPLHF. CDR3 coding DNA: TGTGCCAGCAGCTTAGGATATAATTCACCCCTCCACTTT.

The sample holds a few counts of this clonotype. The chain links TRBV15 to TRBJ1-4; a possible D gene is TRBD1 (5 bases). Trimming removed 2 bases from V and 11 bases from J, with 15 bases in between. CDR1 and CDR2 (germline): LNHNV, YYDKDF (reference sequence). CDR3 length: 14 amino acids. The CDR3 bases are TGTGCCACCAGCAGAAGGTTACCTGAGGGGAAACTGTTTTTT. It encodes CATSRRLPEGKLFF.

This clonotype occurred many times. The J gene is TRBJ2-5, the V gene TRBV7-2; D ambiguous. Germline CDR1 SGHTA, CDR2 FQGNSA. Trimming removed 5 bases from V and 5 bases from J, with 18 bases in between. The CDR3 has 15 amino acids. The DNA of the CDR3 is TGTGCCAGCAGCCCCGGGCCCCCTACCCGGGAGACCCAGTACTTC. Translating it yields CASSPGPPTRETQYF. The variable domain in full, with the rest retrieved from reference TRBV7-2 and TRBJ2-5, is GAGVSQSPSNKVTEKGKDVELRCDPISGHTALYWYRQSLGQGLEFLIYFQGNSAPDKSGLPSDRFSAERTGGSVSTLTIQRTQQEDSAVYLCASSPGPPTRETQYFGPGTRLLVL.

This clonotype was recorded many times. This rearrangement joins TRBV29-1 to TRBJ2-3; no firm D call. Deletions cut 7 bases from V and 8 bases from J, with 19 bases between. The length of the CDR3 is 13 residues. Looked up from germline, CDR1 is SQVTM and CDR2 is ANQGSEA. This CDR3 reads CSATPIRAGTQYF. DNA for the CDR3: TGCAGCGCGACTCCGATTCGGGCCGGTACGCAGTATTTT.

In this sample, this clonotype turned up a few times. The chain employs TRBV7-8 and TRBJ1-1; possibly TRBD1 for D (5 bases). The CDR3 loop spans 13 amino acids. Per germline, CDR1 SGHVS and CDR2 FQNEAQ. The V and J ends lost 5 bases and 4 bases respectively, with 11 bases between them. The CDR3 loop reads CASSRRGGTEAFF. CDR3 DNA sequence: TGTGCCAGCAGCCGCCGGGGGGGCACTGAAGCTTTCTTT.

This clonotype was seen a handful of times. The V and J genes are TRBV5-1 and TRBJ2-3; D is unresolved. V lost 2 bases and J lost 3, with 10 bases in between. Germline V gene sequence: CDR1 SGHRS, CDR2 YFSETQ. There are 14 residues in the CDR3. CDR3: CASSLRVSTDTQYF. The CDR3 DNA is TGCGCCAGCAGCTTAAGGGTTTCAACAGATACGCAGTATTTT. Looking up the rest from reference TRBV5-1 and TRBJ2-3 gives the full variable domain: KAGVTQTPRYLIKTRGQQVTLSCSPISGHRSVSWYQQTPGQGLQFLFEYFSETQRNKGNFPGRFSGRQFSNSRSEMNVSTLELGDSALYLCASSLRVSTDTQYFGPGTRLTVL.

In its sample, this clonotype is medium-sized (0.01 to 0.1%). V gene TRBV10-2 combines with J gene TRBJ2-3, with D possibly being TRBD1 or TRBD2 (5 bases each). The germline V and J ends were trimmed by 4 bases and 4 bases, with 15 bases remaining between them. The CDR3 totals 15 residues. Germline assignment: CDR1 WSHSY and CDR2 SAAADI. The CDR3 DNA reads TGCGCCAGCAGTGTTTCAGGGAGCAGCTCAGATACGCAGTATTTT. Its protein is CASSVSGSSSDTQYF.

The rearrangement joins TRBV2 to TRBJ2-5; 12 bases fit TRBD2. This CDR3 spans 16 amino acids. The V gene's germline CDR1 is SNHLY and CDR2 FYNNEI. V lost 5 bases to trimming and J lost 1 base; unmatched junction nucleotides: 5. CDR3 loop: CASSLWTSGAQETQYF. CDR3 nucleotide sequence: TGTGCCAGCAGTCTATGGACTAGCGGGGCCCAAGAGACCCAGTACTTC.

The table lists this clonotype with many counts. The rearrangement uses TRBV9 and TRBJ2-6; TRBD1 is a possible D gene (5 bases). CDR1 and CDR2 (germline): SGDLS, YYNGEE. V lost 4 bases and J lost 0, with 8 bases in between. CDR3 size: 15 residues. CDR3 sequence: CASSPQGSGANVLTF. Written as DNA, the CDR3 is TGTGCCAGCAGCCCGCAGGGCTCTGGGGCCAACGTCCTGACTTTC.

This clonotype was counted only a few times. The gene calls are TRBV27 and TRBJ2-7; no firm D call. Trimming shortened V by 5 bases and J by 3 bases, and 17 bases separated the two germline ends. The CDR3 has 15 amino acids. The germline V gene encodes CDR1 MNHEY and CDR2 SMNVEV (reference sequence). The CDR3 reads CASSPLADFFYEQYF. The CDR3 bases are TGTGCCAGCAGTCCTTTAGCCGATTTTTTCTACGAGCAGTACTTC.

This clonotype was detected a few times. The chain combines TRBV11-2 with TRBJ2-5; the D is unclear. The V gene's germline CDR1 is SGHAT and CDR2 FQNNGV. This CDR3 has 13 residues. V was clipped by 3 bases and J by 0 bases, with 5 bases between them. The CDR3 DNA is TGTGCCAGCAGCTTTGGAAACCAAGAGACCCAGTACTTC. Its protein product is CASSFGNQETQYF.

The chain carries TRBV5-5 and TRBJ1-5; TRBD1 matches at 9 bases. The CDR3 length is 15 residues. CDR1 SGHKS and CDR2 YYEKEE come from the germline V gene (reference sequence). The junction had 8 bases not matched to a gene; V was cut back by 3 bases and J by 7 bases. This CDR3 reads CASSCSTGGGQPQHF. Written as DNA, the CDR3 is TGTGCCAGCAGCTGCTCGACAGGGGGAGGGCAGCCCCAGCATTTT.

This clonotype was observed at least ten times. CDR3 nucleotide sequence: TGTGCCAGCCTGCCCAGCGGAGGGGGAGATACGCAGTATTTT. Its protein product is CASLPSGGGDTQYF. This chain uses TRBV27 with TRBJ2-3; D possibly uses TRBD1 or TRBD2 (6 bases each). Trimming took off 8 bases at V and 5 bases at J, with 17 bases between the two ends. Germline-derived CDR1 and CDR2 are MNHEY and SMNVEV (reference sequence). This CDR3 is built from 14 residues.

Many counts were recorded for this clonotype. The chain links TRBV5-1 to TRBJ2-5; D might be TRBD1 or TRBD2, each matching 5 bases. The germline V and J ends were trimmed by 3 bases and 5 bases, with 23 bases remaining between them. Germline CDR1 reads SGHRS; CDR2 reads YFSETQ. The CDR3 is 17 residues long. The DNA of the CDR3 is TGCGCCAGCAGCTCTAACACACAGATAGGGACGGTGGAGACCCAGTACTTC. It specifies CASSSNTQIGTVETQYF.

This clonotype came up many times. This sequence joins TRBV6-2 or TRBV6-3 and TRBJ2-7; no clear D gene. Trimming removed 5 bases from V and 2 bases from J, with 7 bases in between. CDR3 length: 12 residues. Germline V gene lookup returns CDR1 MNHEY and CDR2 SVGEGT. The CDR3 reads CASSPLAYEQYF. The CDR3 nucleotides read TGTGCCAGCAGTCCATTGGCCTACGAGCAGTACTTC.

This clonotype turned up a few times. The chain employs TRBV5-1 and TRBJ1-1, with D hard to call. CDR1 is SGHRS, CDR2 YFSETQ, per germline. V was pared by 0 bases and J by 4 bases, with 10 bases between. This CDR3 has 14 residues. CDR3 sequence reads: CASSLDSGVTEAFF. CDR3 nucleotide sequence: TGCGCCAGCAGCTTGGATTCCGGGGTCACTGAAGCTTTCTTT.

This clonotype was counted ten times or more. The chain combines TRBV7-9 with TRBJ2-3; D possibly corresponds to TRBD1 (6 bases). Germline V gives CDR1 SEHNR, CDR2 FQNEAQ (reference sequence). The CDR3 covers 17 residues. V gave up 5 bases and J gave up 0 bases, with 18 bases separating them. The CDR3 spells CASSPRSGTSSTDTQYF. CDR3 nucleotide sequence: TGTGCCAGCAGCCCTAGAAGTGGGACAAGTAGCACAGATACGCAGTATTTT.

This clonotype was found a few times. This chain's CDR3 is CSVRGREAFF. In DNA form, the CDR3 reads TGCAGCGTGAGGGGGCGCGAAGCTTTCTTT. This chain connects TRBV29-1 to TRBJ1-1; 7 positions agree with TRBD1. There are 10 residues in the CDR3. Per germline, CDR1 SQVTM and CDR2 ANQGSEA. V shed 6 bases and J 8 bases; nucleotides not matched to a gene: 3.